Sequencing of this T cell receptor beta chain was carried out in a study of control samples from healthy donors and cancer patients (TCRdb year 2020). The library was prepared using the immunoSEQ multiplex PCR assay. TCRdb's version of the immuneACCESS table is confined to in-frame rearrangements and falls short of the full clone set. An unresolved V gene accounts for under half of the shortfall where checked; the remainder is of unknown origin. Across this sample there are tens of thousands of clones, with around 86% seen only once. The top ten constitute approximately 9.4% of the sample. Counted from cysteine to phenylalanine, this CDR3 has 16 amino acids. CDR3 DNA is the only sequence kept; it has 48 bases, read in frame from the first base. In the germline V gene, CDR1 corresponds to MNHEY and CDR2 to SVGAGI. Trimming removed 4 bases from V and 3 bases from J; the gene matches leave 9 bases unexplained.

Remarks on this clone: Its antigen is not yet known. One base away there is no much larger clone; base qualities are not given.

The sequenced sample consisted of PBMCs. The origin of this receptor is a woman between 50 and 59 years old with colorectal cancer. The chain links TRBV6-5 with TRBJ2-3, with 8 junctional bases fitting TRBD2. The DNA is as follows: TGTGCCAGCAGTTCCCGAGGGGCGGGGGGTACAGATACGCAGTATTTT. Its protein reads: CASSSRGAGGTDTQYF.